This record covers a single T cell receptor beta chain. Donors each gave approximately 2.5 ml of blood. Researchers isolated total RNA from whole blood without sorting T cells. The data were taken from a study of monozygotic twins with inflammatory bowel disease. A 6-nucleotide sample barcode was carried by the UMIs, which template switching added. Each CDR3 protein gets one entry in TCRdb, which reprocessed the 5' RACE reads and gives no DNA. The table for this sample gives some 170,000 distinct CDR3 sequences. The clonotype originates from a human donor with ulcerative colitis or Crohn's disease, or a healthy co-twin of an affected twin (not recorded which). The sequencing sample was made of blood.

The CDR3 loop is CASSLGTGRNTEAFF. The genes are TRBV27 and TRBJ1-1. CDR3 length equals 15 residues. The germline CDR1 and CDR2 sequences are MNHEY and SMNVEV (reference sequence).